This T cell receptor (beta chain) is drawn from a study of T cell responses to AZD1222 COVID-19 vaccine. Study-wide points: Donors were mostly white British, more females; clonal diversity possibly underestimated.

Libraries were prepared by immunoSEQ multiplex PCR; TCRdb keeps only in-frame clonotypes and omits some of them. This sample has approximately 150,000 clones, with about 93% found just once. From germline, CDR1 is MDHEN and CDR2 SYDVKM. V dropped 6 bases and J dropped 4; count of bases not matched to a gene: 6. The CDR3 is made up of 14 amino acids. Concerning this clone: Its cognate antigen is unknown.

This TCR was recovered from an adult who received the AZD1222 COVID-19 vaccine. The chain uses TRBV28 and TRBJ2-1, with TRBD2 matching over 7 bases. The sample was peripheral blood, taken 28 days after the second AZD1222 dose. The CDR3 DNA follows: TGTGCCAGCAGGTTCCCGGGGGGTTACAATGAGCAGTTCTTC. It codes for CASRFPGGYNEQFF.